This TCR beta chain emerged from a study of T cell clusters in autoimmune cytopenias. Measured by frequency, this clonotype is medium-sized (0.01 to 0.1%). TRB was amplified by touch-down multiplex PCR, primer pools A and B combined. TCRdb reanalyzed the multiplex PCR reads, giving one entry per CDR3 protein sequence and no DNA. This sample's table reports 1,500 or so distinct CDR3 sequences. Each sample's input was 250 ng genomic DNA, 35,000 to 40,000 genome equivalents. These data were likewise used in another study, on T cell repertoires in aging, cancer and after chemotherapy. That paper states: Donors were grouped into six age bands spanning 30 or younger through 70 or older.

The sample was peripheral blood. This clonotype was obtained from a human donor in good health.

The CDR3 region is CASSLRNPAGSAYEQYF. The V and J genes are TRBV5-6 and TRBJ2-7. There are 17 residues in the CDR3. Germline CDR1 and CDR2: SGHDT and YYEEEE.